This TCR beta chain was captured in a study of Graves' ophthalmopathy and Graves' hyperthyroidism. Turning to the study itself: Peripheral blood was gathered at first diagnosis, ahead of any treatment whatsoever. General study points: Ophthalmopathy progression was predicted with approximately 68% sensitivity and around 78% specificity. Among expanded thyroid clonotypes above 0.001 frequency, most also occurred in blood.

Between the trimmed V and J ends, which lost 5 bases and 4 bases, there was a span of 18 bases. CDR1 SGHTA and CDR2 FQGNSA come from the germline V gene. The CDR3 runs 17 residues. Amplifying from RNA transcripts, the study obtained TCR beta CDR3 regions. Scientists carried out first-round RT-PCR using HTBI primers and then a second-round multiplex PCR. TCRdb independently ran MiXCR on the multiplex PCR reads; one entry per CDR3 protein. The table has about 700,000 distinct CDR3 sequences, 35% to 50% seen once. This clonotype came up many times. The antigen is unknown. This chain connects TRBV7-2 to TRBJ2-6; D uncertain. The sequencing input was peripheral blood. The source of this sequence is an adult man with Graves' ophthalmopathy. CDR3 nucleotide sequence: TGTGCCAGCAGCCCAAAGCTCGGGTCGGAAGGGGCCAACGTCCTGACTTTC. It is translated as CASSPKLGSEGANVLTF. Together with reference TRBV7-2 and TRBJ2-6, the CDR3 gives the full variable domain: GAGVSQSPSNKVTEKGKDVELRCDPISGHTALYWYRQSLGQGLEFLIYFQGNSAPDKSGLPSDRFSAERTGGSVSTLTIQRTQQEDSAVYLCASSPKLGSEGANVLTFGAGSRLTVL.